This record looks at one T cell receptor (beta chain) sequence and its context. There is no known antigen for this receptor. The input lacks base qualities; no much larger clone sits a single base away. TCR cDNA was synthesized by 5'RACE template switching, which introduced a universal primer site and unique molecular identifiers. cDNA synthesis was primed from both the TCR alpha and TCR beta constant segments. Libraries were amplified in two PCR steps, with sample barcodes and sequencing adapters added in the second step. Libraries were sequenced on Illumina HiSeq 2500 (2x100 bp) or NovaSeq (2x150 bp). Processing in the source paper ran as follows. Demultiplexing of reads and collapsing into UMI consensus sequences were performed with MIGEC, and V(D)J alignment was carried out with MiXCR. Using edgeR on replicate PBMC samples, clonotypes were called vaccine-responding if FDR was below 0.01 and the log2 fold change was above 5 up to day 15. CD4 or CD8 identity was assigned to each bulk clonotype according to whether the clonotype was present at higher abundance in the sequenced CD4 repertoire or the sequenced CD8 repertoire. The public reads were quality trimmed at Q25 with fastp and then assembled into clones with MiXCR by TCRdb, keeping productive beta chains. Each entry merges the rows of one CDR3 protein and shows their most common DNA and genes. Clone size and V and J calls follow TCRdb, not the original study. The sample contains around 310,000 distinct CDR3 sequences, 8.7% of them found a single time. Jointly, the top ten make up approximately 18% of the sample.

Sample treatment or condition, as interpreted from the label and publication: live attenuated yellow fever vaccine strain. At each blood-draw timepoint, two biological replicates of bulk PBMCs were obtained. A standard Ficoll-Paque protocol was used to isolate PBMCs from peripheral blood. RNA was extracted with TriZol from bulk PBMCs, CD4 and CD8 fractions, and dextramer-positive and dextramer-negative fractions. The data are from a study of T cells after yellow fever vaccination (dated by TCRdb to between 2017 and 2020). Regarding the research as a whole: The SMART-Seq v4 Ultra Low Input RNA kit was used to prepare libraries from fractions with low cell numbers. To follow T-cell clones before and after primary and booster YFV17D yellow fever vaccination, bulk TCR alpha and beta repertoires were sequenced over time. Two healthy male donors made up the cohort, one aged 18 to 29 years and the other aged 30 to 40 years. Blood was drawn at multiple timepoints before and after primary and secondary immunization, with bulk PBMC replicates and cell subsets isolated.

Summary of the overall study and its limitations: A small share of clonotypes was detected in both CD4 and CD8 compartments, with the overlap likely arising from convergent recombination. Compared with the primary T-cell response, the secondary T-cell response was faster but weaker, reaching its peak on day 5 rather than on day 15. Only a couple of donors were included in the study, so the extent to which the findings can be generalized is limited. Most clones expanded after primary vaccination were re-detected after the booster (96% of CD4 and approximately 85% of CD8), suggesting broad memory maintenance. Because abundant contaminating clonotypes from the bulk population could be contained in FACS-sorted repertoires, computational filtering was required.

The CDR1 and CDR2 encoded by the germline V gene (reference sequence) are MNHEY and SMNVEV. A distance of 25 bases separates the germline ends of V and J, which lose 4 bases and 7 bases respectively. Including the terminal cysteine and phenylalanine, the CDR3 comprises 18 residues. Solely the CDR3 DNA is kept, with 54 bases framed from the first base. The chain is encoded by TRBV27 joined to TRBJ2-2; the D gene is possibly TRBD1, with 5 bases matching. This specimen was PBMCs, taken on the day of the first yellow fever vaccination. The sequence was obtained from a man between 18 and 35 years old who received the YFV17D yellow fever vaccine. The nucleotide sequence is TGTGCCAGCAGTTCGAGATTTGACAGAGCCGGCCCGGGCGGGGAGCTGTTTTTT. Its amino acids are CASSSRFDRAGPGGELFF.